This T cell receptor beta chain was identified in a study of blood T cells in healthy people across ages. Findings and limits, study-wide: Whereas aged donors had fewer naive CD4+ cells, long-lived donors had more of them and higher diversity. Age brought a roughly linear fall in TCR beta diversity measured per million T cells.

V was clipped by 10 bases and J by 0 bases, with 16 bases between them. This CDR3 has 15 residues. Germline CDR1 SGHNT, CDR2 YYREEE (reference sequence). About this clonotype itself: What it binds is unknown.

A sample-barcoded 5' primer and a J-beta primer mix were used in a second PCR of about 7 to 12 cycles. In TCRdb, the 5' RACE reads were re-called with MiXCR into one record per CDR3 protein. The sample includes approximately 1.5 million distinct CDR3 sequences, roughly two fifths seen only once; the top ten take about 4.1%. Total RNA was isolated from each sample in quantities of at least 6 micrograms. V usage is TRBV5-4 and J usage is TRBJ2-2; D not resolved. The receptor was isolated from a woman aged 18-35 years in good health. Sequenced sample: blood. The CDR3 protein is CAGQVRGANTGELFF. In nucleotides, the CDR3 is TGTGCCGGCCAGGTGCGCGGAGCGAACACCGGGGAGCTGTTTTTT.